This TCR beta chain was documented in a study of blood T cell repertoires in COVID-19. Study background: Specimens from acute and convalescent COVID-19 originated in the United States, Italy and Spain.

Trimming shortened V by 0 bases and J by 4 bases, and 12 bases separated the two germline ends. The CDR3 is 15 residues long. Germline values: CDR1 MNHNS, CDR2 SASEGT. This clone has more than one count but fewer than ten. The data were produced by immunoSEQ multiplex PCR, yet TCRdb's version contains in-frame clones alone and is incomplete. Of around 150,000 clones listed, 81% are singletons. This sequence was found in a man aged 55 to 70 with active or convalescent COVID-19. Material: peripheral blood. The J gene is TRBJ1-2, the V gene TRBV6-1; a possible D gene is TRBD1 (6 bases). CDR3 coding DNA: TGTGCCAGCAGTGAAGCTGAGGGGGGGACCTATGGCTACACCTTC. Protein sequence: CASSEAEGGTYGYTF.